The sample holds a few counts of the clone carrying this T cell receptor beta chain. Its specificity is unknown. The entry originates in a study of early T cells in non-severe SARS-CoV-2 infection. The germline gives CDR1 SQVTM, CDR2 ANQGSEA. Trimming removed 4 bases from V and 3 bases from J; junction bases left unmatched: 8. This CDR3 comprises 16 residues. In the library, individual cDNA molecules carried attached unique molecular identifiers. TCRdb re-called the 5' RACE reads with MiXCR, one entry per CDR3 protein. The data hold some 81,000 distinct CDR3 sequences, with about a sixth observed a single time. Regarding the study as a whole: The matching step, a VDJdb search, favored anti-spike CD8 responses and missed private and CD4 specificities.

Sample: whole blood. The sequence was collected from an adult who was a healthcare worker with PCR-confirmed SARS-CoV-2 infection or an uninfected control (not recorded which). The chain combines TRBV29-1 with TRBJ2-3, with 12 bases aligning to TRBD2. CDR3 amino acids: CSVGQLAGGLTDTQYF. DNA for the CDR3: TGCAGCGTTGGGCAACTAGCGGGGGGATTAACAGATACGCAGTATTTT.